This T cell receptor (beta chain) was obtained from a study of blood T cell repertoires in COVID-19. Study-level background: COVID-19 samples from acute and convalescent phases originated in the United States, Italy and Spain. T cells, B-cell-depleted T cells, or PBMCs supplied cDNA or gDNA.

In the authors' methods: Reference gene primer amplification gave nucleated cell count estimates. Clones were read by immunoSEQ multiplex PCR, and TCRdb kept only the in-frame ones, dropping some. That table supplies the V and J calls and clone size; D and trimming were determined from the DNA. Of around 150,000 clones listed, over 80% are singletons. After removal of 3 bases from V and 5 bases from J, the junction contained 5 bases not matched to a gene. The CDR3 is made up of 13 amino acids. Per the germline V gene, CDR1 is SQVTM and CDR2 is ANQGSEA. V and J are TRBV29-1 and TRBJ2-7; the match to TRBD1 covers 9 bases. The TCR was taken from an elderly woman with active or convalescent COVID-19. The sequencing input was peripheral blood. The chain's CDR3 is CSVDWGQGNEQYF. CDR3 sequence (DNA): TGCAGCGTTGATTGGGGACAGGGCAACGAGCAGTACTTC.